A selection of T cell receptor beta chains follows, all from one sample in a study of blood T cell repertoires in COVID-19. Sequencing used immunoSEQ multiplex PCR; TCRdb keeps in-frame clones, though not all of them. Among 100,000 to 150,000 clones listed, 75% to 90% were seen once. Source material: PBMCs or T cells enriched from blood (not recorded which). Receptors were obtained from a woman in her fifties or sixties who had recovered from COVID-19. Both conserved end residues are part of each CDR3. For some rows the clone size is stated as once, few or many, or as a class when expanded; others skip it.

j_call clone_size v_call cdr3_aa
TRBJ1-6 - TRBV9 CASSVAGGTGYNSPLHF
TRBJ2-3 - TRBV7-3 CASSLKAPWTSGGADTQYF
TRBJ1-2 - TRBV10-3 CAIRQGTHGYTF
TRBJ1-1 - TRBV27 CASSLGTGVAEAFF
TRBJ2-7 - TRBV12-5 CASGLGRTGSGEQYF
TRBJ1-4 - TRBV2 CASSDRVNEKLFF
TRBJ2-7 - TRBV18 CASSPRGGSVSGEQYF
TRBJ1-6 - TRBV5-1 CASSRDSEYNSPLHF
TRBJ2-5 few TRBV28 CASSPLAGTPKETQYF
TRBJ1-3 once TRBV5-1 CASSFLQGTNSGNTIYF
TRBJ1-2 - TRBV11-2 CASSPDRGLGYTF
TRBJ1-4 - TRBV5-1 CASSYGREKGEKLFF
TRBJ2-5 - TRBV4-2 CASSQDLAEETQYF
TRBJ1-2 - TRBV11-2 CASSLGTGVVYGYTF
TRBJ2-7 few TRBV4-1 CASSQGGEDEQYF
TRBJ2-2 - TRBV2 CASGLAGAPTGELFF
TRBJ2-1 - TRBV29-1 CSVDGTSGGSFRAYNEQFF
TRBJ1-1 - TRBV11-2 CASSLQGNTEAFF
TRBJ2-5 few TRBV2 CASRMASGGTQETQYF
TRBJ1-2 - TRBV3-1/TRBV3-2 CASSQEWQGNYGYTF
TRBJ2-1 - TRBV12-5 CASGLVAGNEQFF
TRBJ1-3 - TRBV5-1 CASSLELGAGNTIYF
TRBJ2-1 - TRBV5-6 CASSLGFDRGSYNEQFF
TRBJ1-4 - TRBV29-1 CSVEDPGKRGGPNEKLFF
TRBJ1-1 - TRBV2 CASSERGNTEAFF
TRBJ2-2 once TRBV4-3 CASSQEGWDRHYTGELFF
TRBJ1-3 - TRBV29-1 CSVQGGGNTIYF
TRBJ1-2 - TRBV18 CASSPSVREYGYTF
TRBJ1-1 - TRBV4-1 CASSQGPEAFF
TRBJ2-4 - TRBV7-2 CASSLARTGVQNIQYF
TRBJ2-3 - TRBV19 CASSIGRSTDTQYF
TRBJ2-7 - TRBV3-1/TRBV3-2 CASTSTGNEQYF
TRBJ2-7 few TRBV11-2 CASSSLQGYEQYF
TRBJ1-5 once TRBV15 CATSRDRGNQPQHF
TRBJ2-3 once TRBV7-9 CASSSGLAGLSTDTQYF
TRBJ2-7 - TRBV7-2 CASNPWGGPSEQYF
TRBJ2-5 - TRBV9 CASSPLAGASYQETQYF
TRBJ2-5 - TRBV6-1 CASSEVQGETQYF
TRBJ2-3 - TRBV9 CASSVHFVAGGPDTQYF
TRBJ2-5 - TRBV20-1 CSARERGTQYF
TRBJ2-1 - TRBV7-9 CASSLGGGQGNEQFF
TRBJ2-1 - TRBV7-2 CASSFTSGGPNEQFF
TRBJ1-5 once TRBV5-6 CASSGGTYSNQPQHF
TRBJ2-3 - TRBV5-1 CASSRTSGRDTQYF
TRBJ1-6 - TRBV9 CASSAANSFSPLHF
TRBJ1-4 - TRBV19 CASSMPTGASEKLFF